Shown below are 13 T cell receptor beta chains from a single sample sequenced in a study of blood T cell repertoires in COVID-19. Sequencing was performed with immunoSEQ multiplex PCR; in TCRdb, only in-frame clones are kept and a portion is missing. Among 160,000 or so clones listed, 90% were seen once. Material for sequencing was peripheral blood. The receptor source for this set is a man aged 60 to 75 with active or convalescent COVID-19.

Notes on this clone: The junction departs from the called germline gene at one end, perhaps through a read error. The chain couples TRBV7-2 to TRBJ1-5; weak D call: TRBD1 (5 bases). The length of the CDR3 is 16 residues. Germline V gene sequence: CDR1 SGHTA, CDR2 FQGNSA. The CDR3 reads CVSSLGIMGGYQPQHF. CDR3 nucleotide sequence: TGTGTCAGCAGCTTAGGAATCATGGGGGGTTATCAGCCCCAGCATTTT.

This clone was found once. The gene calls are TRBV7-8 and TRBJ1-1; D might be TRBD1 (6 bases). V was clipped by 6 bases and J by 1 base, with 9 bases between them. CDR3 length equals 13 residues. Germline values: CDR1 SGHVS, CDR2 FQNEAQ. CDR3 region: CASSQGKNTEAFF. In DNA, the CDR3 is TGTGCCAGCAGTCAGGGGAAGAACACTGAAGCTTTCTTT.

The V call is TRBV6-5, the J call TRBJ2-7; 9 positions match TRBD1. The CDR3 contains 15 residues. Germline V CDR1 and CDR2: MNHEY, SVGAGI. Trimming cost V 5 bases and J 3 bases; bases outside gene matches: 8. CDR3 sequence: CASSLTGTGSYEQYF. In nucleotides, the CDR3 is TGTGCCAGCAGTCTGACCGGGACAGGGAGCTACGAGCAGTACTTC.

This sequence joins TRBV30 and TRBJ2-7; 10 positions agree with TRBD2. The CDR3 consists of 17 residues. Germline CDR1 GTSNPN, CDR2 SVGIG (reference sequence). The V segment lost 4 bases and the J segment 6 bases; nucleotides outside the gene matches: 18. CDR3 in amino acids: CAWTPQGLAGVLSEQYF. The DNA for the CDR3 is TGTGCCTGGACCCCACAAGGGCTAGCGGGAGTATTGAGCGAGCAGTACTTC.

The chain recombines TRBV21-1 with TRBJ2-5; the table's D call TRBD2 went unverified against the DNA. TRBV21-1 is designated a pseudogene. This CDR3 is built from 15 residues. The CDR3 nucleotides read TGTGCCAGCAGCAAAGGCGGCACTAGTCTGGAGACCCAGTACTTC. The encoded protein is CASSKGGTSLETQYF.

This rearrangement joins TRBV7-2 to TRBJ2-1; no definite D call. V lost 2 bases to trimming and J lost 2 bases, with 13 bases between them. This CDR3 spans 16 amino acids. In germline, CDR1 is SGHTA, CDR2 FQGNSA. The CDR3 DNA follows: TGTGCCAGCAGCTTAAGAACTATTCCGCCCTACAATGAGCAGTTCTTC. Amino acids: CASSLRTIPPYNEQFF.

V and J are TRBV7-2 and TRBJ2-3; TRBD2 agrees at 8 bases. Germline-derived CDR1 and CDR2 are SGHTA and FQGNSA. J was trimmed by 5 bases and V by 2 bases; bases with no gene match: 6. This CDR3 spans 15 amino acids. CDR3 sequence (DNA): TGTGCCAGCAGCTTAAGGGGCGGGAGGATAGATACGCAGTATTTT. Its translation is CASSLRGGRIDTQYF.

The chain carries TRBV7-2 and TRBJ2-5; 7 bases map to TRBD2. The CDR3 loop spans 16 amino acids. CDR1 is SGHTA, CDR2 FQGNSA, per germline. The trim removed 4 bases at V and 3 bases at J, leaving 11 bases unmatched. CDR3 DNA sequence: TGTGCCAGCAGCTACCCGTCGGGGGGAACAAAAGAGACCCAGTACTTC. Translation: CASSYPSGGTKETQYF.

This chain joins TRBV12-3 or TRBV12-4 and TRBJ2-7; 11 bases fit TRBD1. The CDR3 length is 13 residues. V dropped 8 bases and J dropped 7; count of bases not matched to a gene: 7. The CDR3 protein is CASRGQGAKEQYF. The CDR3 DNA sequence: TGTGCCAGCCGAGGACAGGGGGCTAAGGAGCAGTACTTC.

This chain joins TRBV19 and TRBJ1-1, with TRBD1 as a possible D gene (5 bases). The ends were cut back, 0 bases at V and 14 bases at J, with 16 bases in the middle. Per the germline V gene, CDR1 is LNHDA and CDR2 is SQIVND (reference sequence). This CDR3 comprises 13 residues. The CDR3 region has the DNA TGTGCCAGTAGTATAGATGGGAGGGGCGTTGACTTCTTT. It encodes CASSIDGRGVDFF.

The CDR3 spells CASSLALTGGEQFF. CDR3 nucleotide sequence: TGTGCCAGCAGCTTAGCGCTGACTGGGGGGGAGCAGTTCTTC. V is TRBV7-9 and J is TRBJ2-1, with D perhaps matching TRBD2 (6 bases). V was shortened by 0 bases and J by 10 bases, with 13 bases between the two germline ends. Germline V gives CDR1 SEHNR, CDR2 FQNEAQ (reference sequence). This CDR3 comprises 14 residues.

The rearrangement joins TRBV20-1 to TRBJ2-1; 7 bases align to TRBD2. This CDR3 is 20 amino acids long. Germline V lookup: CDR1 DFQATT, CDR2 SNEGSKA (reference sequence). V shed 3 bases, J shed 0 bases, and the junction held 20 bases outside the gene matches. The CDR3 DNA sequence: TGCAGTGCTAGTGCCCGGGGTAGAAAAAGCCGGGACTACTCCTACAATGAGCAGTTCTTC. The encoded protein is CSASARGRKSRDYSYNEQFF.

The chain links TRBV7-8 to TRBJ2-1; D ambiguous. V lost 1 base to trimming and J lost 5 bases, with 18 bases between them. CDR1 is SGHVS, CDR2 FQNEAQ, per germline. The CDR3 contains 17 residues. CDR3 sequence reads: CASSLEVVARLNNEQFF. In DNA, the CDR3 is TGTGCCAGCAGCTTAGAGGTTGTCGCTAGATTGAACAATGAGCAGTTCTTC.